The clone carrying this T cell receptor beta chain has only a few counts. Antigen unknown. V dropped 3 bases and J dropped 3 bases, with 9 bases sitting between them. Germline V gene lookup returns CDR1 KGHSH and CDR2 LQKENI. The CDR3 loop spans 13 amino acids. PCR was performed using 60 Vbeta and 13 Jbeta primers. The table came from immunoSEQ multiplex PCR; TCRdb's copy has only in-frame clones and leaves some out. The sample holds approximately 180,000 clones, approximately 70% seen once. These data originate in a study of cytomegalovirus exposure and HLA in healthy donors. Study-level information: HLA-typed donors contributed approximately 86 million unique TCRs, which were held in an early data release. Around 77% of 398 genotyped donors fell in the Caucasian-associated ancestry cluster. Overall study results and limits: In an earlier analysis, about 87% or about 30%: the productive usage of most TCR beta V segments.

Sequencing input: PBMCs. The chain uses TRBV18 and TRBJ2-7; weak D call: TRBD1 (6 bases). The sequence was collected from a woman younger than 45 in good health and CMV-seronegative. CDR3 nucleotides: TGTGCCAGCTCACCGGGACATAACTACGAGCAGTACTTC. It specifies CASSPGHNYEQYF.